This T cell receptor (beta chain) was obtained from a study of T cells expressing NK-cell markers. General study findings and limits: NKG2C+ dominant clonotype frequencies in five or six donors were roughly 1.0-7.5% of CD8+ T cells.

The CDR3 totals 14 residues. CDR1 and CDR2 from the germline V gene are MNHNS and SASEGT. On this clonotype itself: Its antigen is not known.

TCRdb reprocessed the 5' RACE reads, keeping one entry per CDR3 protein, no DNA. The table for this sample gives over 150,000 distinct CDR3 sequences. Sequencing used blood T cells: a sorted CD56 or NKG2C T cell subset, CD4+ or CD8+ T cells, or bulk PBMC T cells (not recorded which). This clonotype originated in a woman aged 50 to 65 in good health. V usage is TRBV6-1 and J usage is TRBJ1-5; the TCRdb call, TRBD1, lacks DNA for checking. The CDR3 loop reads CASRTRDRRQPQHF.